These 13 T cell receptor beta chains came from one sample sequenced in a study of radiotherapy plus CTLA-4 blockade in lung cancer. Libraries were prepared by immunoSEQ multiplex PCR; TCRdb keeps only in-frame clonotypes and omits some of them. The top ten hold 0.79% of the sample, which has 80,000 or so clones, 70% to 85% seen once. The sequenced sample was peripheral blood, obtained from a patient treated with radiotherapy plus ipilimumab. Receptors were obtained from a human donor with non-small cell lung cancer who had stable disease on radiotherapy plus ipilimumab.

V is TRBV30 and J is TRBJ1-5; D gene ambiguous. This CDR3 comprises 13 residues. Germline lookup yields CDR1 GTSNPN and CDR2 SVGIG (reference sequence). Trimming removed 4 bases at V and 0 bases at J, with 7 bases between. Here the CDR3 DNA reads TGTGCCTGGACTGAAAATAGCAATCAGCCCCAGCATTTT. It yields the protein CAWTENSNQPQHF.

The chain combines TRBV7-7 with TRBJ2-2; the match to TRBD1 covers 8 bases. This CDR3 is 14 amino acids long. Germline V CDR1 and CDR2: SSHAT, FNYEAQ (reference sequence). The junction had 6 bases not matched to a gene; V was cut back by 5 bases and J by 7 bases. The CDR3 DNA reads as TGTGCCAGCAGCCCTCAGGGGGCGGGCGGGGAGCTGTTTTTT. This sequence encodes CASSPQGAGGELFF. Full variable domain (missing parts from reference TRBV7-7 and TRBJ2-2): GAGVSQSPRYKVTKRGQDVTLRCDPISSHATLYWYQQALGQGPEFLTYFNYEAQPDKSGLPSDRFSAERPEGSISTLTIQRTEQRDSAMYRCASSPQGAGGELFFGEGSRLTVL.

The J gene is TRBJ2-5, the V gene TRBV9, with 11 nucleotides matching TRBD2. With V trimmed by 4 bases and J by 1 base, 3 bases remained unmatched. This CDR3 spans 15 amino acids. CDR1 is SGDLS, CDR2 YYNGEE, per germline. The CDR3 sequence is CASSRLAGLQETQYF. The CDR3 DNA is TGTGCCAGCAGCCGACTAGCGGGACTCCAAGAGACCCAGTACTTC.

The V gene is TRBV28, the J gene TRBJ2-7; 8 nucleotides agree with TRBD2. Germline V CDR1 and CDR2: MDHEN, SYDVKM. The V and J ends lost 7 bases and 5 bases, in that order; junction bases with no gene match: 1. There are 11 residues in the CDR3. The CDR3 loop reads CASTGGNEQYF. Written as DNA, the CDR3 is TGTGCCAGCACGGGGGGGAACGAGCAGTACTTC.

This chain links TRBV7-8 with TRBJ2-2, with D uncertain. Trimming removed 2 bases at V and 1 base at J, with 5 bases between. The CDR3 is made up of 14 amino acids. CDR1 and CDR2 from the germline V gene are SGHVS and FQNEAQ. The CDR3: CASSLLENTGELFF. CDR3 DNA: TGTGCCAGCAGCTTATTAGAGAACACCGGGGAGCTGTTTTTT.

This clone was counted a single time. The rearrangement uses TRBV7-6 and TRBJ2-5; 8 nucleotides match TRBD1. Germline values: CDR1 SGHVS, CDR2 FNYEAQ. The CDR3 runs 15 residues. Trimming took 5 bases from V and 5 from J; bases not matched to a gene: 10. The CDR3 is CASSPSLDREETQYF. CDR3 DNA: TGTGCCAGCAGCCCCTCATTGGACAGGGAGGAGACCCAGTACTTC.

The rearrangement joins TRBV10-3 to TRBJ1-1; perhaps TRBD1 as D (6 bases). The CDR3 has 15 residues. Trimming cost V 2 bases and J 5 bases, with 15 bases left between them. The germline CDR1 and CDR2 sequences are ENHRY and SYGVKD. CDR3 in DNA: TGTGCCATCAGTGAGCCGGAGGGGGGTCGGACTGAAGCTTTCTTT. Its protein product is CAISEPEGGRTEAFF.

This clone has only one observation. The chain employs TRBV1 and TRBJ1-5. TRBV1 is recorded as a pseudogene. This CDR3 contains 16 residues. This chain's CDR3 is CTSSRYKGLRDQPQHF. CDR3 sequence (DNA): TGCACCAGCAGCCGTTACAAGGGGCTGAGGGATCAGCCCCAGCATTTT.

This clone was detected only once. The CDR3 DNA is TGTGCCAGCAGCGTAGGGACTAGCGGCCTCCTGGAGACCCAGTACTTC. Translated: CASSVGTSGLLETQYF. The chain combines TRBV9 with TRBJ2-5; 10 positions match TRBD2. The CDR3 has 16 residues. J gave up 5 bases and V 0 bases, and 7 bases lay outside the gene matches. Germline CDR1 and CDR2: SGDLS and YYNGEE.

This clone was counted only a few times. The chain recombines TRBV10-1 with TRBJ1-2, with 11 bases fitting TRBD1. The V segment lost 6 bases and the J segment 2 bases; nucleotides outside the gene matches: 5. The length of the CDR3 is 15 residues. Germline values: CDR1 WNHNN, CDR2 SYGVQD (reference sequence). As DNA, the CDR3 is TGCGCCAGCAGAGATGGGACAGGGGGAAACTATGGCTACACCTTC. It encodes CASRDGTGGNYGYTF.

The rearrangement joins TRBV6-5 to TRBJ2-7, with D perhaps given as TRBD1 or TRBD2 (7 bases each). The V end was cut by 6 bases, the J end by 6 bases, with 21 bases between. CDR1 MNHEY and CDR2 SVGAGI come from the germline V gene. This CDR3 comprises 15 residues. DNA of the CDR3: TGTGCCAGCAGAGCTCGACAGGGAGGGTTCCTCGAGCAGTACTTC. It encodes CASRARQGGFLEQYF.

For the CDR3, the DNA is TGTGCCAGCAGTTCCGACAGTTATAGCAATCAGCCCCAGCATTTT. Translation: CASSSDSYSNQPQHF. The chain links TRBV2 to TRBJ1-5, with TRBD1 as a possible D gene (5 bases). V lost 5 bases to trimming and J lost 0 bases, with 11 bases between them. Germline V gives CDR1 SNHLY, CDR2 FYNNEI. CDR3 size: 15 residues.

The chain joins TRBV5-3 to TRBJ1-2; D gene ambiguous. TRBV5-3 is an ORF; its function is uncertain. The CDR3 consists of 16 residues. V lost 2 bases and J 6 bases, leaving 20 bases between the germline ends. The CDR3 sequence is CARSFKGQSLVDGYTF. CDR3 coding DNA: TGTGCCAGAAGCTTCAAAGGGCAGTCTCTAGTCGATGGCTACACCTTC.